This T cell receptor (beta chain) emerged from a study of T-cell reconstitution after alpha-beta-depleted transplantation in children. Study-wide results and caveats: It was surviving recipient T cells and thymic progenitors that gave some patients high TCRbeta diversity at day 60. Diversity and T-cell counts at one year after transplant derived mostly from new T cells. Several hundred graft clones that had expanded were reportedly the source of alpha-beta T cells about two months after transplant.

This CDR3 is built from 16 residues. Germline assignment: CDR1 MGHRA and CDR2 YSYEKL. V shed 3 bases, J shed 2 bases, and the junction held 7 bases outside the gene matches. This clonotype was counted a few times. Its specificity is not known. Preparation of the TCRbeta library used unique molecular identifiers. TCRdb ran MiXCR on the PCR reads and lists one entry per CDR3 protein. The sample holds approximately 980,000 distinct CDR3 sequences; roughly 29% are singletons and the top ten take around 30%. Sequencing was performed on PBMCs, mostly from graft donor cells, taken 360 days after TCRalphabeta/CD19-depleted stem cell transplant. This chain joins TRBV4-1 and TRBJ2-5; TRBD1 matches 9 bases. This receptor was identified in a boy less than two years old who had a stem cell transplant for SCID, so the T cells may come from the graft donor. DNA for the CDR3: TGCGCCAGCAGCCAGGGAAGGGACAGGGAGCAAGAGACCCAGTACTTC. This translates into CASSQGRDREQETQYF.